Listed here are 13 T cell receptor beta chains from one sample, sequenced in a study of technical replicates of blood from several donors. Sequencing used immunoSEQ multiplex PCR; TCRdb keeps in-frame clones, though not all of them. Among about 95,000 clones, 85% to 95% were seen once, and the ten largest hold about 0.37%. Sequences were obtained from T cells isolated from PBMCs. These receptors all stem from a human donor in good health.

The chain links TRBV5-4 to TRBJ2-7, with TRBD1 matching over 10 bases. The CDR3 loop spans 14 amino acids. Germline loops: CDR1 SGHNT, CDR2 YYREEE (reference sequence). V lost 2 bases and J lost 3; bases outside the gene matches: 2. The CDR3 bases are TGTGCCAGCAGCTTCCGGGACAGGGGCTACGAGCAGTACTTC. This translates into CASSFRDRGYEQYF.

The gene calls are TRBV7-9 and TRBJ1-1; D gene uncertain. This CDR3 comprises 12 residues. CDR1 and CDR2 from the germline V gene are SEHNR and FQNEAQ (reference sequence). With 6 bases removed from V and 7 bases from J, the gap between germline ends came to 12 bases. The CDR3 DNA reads TGTGCCAGCAGGAGCTCCGAGGTTGAAGCTTTCTTT. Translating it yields CASRSSEVEAFF.

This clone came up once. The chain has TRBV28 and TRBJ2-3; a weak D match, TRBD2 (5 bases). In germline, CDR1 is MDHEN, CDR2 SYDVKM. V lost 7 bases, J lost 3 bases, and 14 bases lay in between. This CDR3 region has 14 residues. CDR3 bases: TGTGCCAGCATCGGGGAGATTGTAACAGATACGCAGTATTTT. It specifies CASIGEIVTDTQYF.

CDR3 bases: TGTGCCAGCAGCGTAGGGGAGGGAGGAAAAGAGACCCAGTACTTC. This encodes CASSVGEGGKETQYF. The chain combines TRBV9 with TRBJ2-5; TRBD2 agrees at 7 bases. After removal of 0 bases from V and 3 bases from J, the junction contained 5 bases not matched to a gene. The V gene's germline CDR1 is SGDLS and CDR2 YYNGEE. The CDR3 has 15 amino acids.

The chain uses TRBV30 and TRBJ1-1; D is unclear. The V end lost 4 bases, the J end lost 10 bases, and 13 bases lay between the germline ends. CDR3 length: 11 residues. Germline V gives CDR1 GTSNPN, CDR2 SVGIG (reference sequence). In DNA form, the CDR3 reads TGTGCCTGGATTCTAGGTTTGGGAGCTTTCTTT. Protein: CAWILGLGAFF.

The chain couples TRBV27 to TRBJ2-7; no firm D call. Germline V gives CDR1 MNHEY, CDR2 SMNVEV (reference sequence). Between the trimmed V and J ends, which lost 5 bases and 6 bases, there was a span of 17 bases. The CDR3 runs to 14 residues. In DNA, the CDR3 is TGTGCCAGCAGTCCCCGGAGCCAATTAGGCGAGCAGTACTTC. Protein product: CASSPRSQLGEQYF.

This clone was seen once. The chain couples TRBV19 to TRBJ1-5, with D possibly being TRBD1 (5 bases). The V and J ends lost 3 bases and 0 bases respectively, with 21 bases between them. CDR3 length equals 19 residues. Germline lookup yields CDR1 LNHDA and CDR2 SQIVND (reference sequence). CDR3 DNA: TGTGCCAGTAGTATCCCCCCGGACACCAGCCTCTATAGCAATCAGCCCCAGCATTTT. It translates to CASSIPPDTSLYSNQPQHF.

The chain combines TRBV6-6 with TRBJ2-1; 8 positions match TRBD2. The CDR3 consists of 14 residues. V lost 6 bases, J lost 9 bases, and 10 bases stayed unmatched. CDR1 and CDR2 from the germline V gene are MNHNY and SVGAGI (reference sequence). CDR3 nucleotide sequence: TGTGCCAGCAGCCCCCGGGGGGGAGGGAGTGAGCAGTTCTTC. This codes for CASSPRGGGSEQFF.

CDR3 coding DNA: TGTGCCAGCAGTTTAAATGTAATTTGGGACTATCATCAAAAACTGTTTTTT. Its protein is CASSLNVIWDYHQKLFF. The chain employs TRBV28 and TRBJ1-4; possible D gene TRBD1, 5 bases. The CDR3 sequence is 17 residues long. Trimming took 2 bases from V and 9 from J, leaving 22 bases between them. Germline CDR1 and CDR2: MDHEN and SYDVKM.

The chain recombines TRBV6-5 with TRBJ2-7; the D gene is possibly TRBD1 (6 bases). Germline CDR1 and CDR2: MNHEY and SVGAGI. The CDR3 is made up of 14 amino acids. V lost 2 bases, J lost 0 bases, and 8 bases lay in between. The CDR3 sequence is CASSYRGSSYEQYF. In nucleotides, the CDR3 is TGTGCCAGCAGTTACAGGGGGAGCTCCTACGAGCAGTACTTC.

CDR3 region: CASRARVRRETDTQYF. The CDR3 coding sequence is TGTGCCAGCAGAGCCCGGGTCCGCCGTGAGACAGATACGCAGTATTTT. The genes are TRBV2 and TRBJ2-3; no clear D gene. The germline gives CDR1 SNHLY, CDR2 FYNNEI. Trimming took off 6 bases at V and 3 bases at J, with 19 bases between the two ends. The CDR3 contains 16 residues.

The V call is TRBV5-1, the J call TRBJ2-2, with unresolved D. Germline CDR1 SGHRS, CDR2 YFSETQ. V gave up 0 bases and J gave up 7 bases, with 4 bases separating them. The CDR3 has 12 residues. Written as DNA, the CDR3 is TGCGCCAGCAGCTTGGATATCGGGGAGCTGTTTTTT. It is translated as CASSLDIGELFF.

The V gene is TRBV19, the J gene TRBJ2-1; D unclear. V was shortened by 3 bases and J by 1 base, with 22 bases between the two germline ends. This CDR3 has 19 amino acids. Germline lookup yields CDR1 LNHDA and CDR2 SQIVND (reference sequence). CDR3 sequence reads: CASSIFVIANLVSYNEQFF. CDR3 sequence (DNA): TGTGCCAGTAGTATTTTTGTGATCGCCAACTTAGTGTCCTACAATGAGCAGTTCTTC.